These 16 T cell receptor beta chains were sequenced from one sample in a study of CD8 T cells in Susac syndrome. RNA, at about 0.45 to 1 ug, was reverse transcribed with random hexamers. TCRdb re-derived calls from the immunoSEQ multiplex PCR reads in MiXCR, one entry per CDR3 protein. The repertoire includes fewer than 150,000 distinct CDR3 sequences, 95% of them detected once, and roughly 0.17% sits in the top ten. The sample comprised CD8+ T cells from PBMCs. All receptors derive from a human donor with Susac syndrome.

This chain joins TRBV19 and TRBJ1-1; D not resolved. Germline V gene sequence: CDR1 LNHDA, CDR2 SQIVND (reference sequence). The CDR3 extends over 14 amino acids. V was shortened by 3 bases and J by 5 bases, with 13 bases between the two germline ends. CDR3 loop: CASSISGSGTEAFF. Written as DNA, the CDR3 is TGTGCCAGTAGTATTTCGGGGTCGGGGACTGAAGCTTTCTTT.

The chain couples TRBV15 to TRBJ1-1, with 8 bases that match TRBD1. Trimming cost V 0 bases and J 1 base; bases outside gene matches: 10. This CDR3 has 18 amino acids. CDR1 LNHNV and CDR2 YYDKDF come from the germline V gene (reference sequence). CDR3 residues: CATSRDNMGQVKNTEAFF. As DNA, the CDR3 is TGTGCCACCAGCAGAGACAATATGGGACAGGTAAAGAACACTGAAGCTTTCTTT.

The rearrangement uses TRBV28 and TRBJ1-2; a possible D gene is TRBD1 (6 bases). The CDR3 is 13 amino acids. Per germline, CDR1 MDHEN and CDR2 SYDVKM. Trimming shortened V by 5 bases and J by 8 bases, and 15 bases separated the two germline ends. The CDR3 DNA is TGTGCCAGCAGTCGAGGGGGGGTCGGCGGCTACACCTTC. It encodes CASSRGGVGGYTF.

The chain combines TRBV7-9 with TRBJ2-1; TRBD2 is a possible D gene (6 bases). The ends were cut back, 3 bases at V and 0 bases at J, with 21 bases in the middle. The CDR3 has 19 residues. CDR1 and CDR2 from the germline V gene are SEHNR and FQNEAQ (reference sequence). The CDR3 DNA reads as TGTGCCAGCAGCTTCCCCTTAAAACTAGCTGGCCCCTCCTACAATGAGCAGTTCTTC. Its protein is CASSFPLKLAGPSYNEQFF.

The V and J genes are TRBV7-8 and TRBJ1-5, with D possibly matching TRBD1 (6 bases). CDR3 length equals 14 residues. V was pared by 5 bases and J by 5 bases, with 13 bases between. CDR1 and CDR2 from the germline V gene are SGHVS and FQNEAQ. The CDR3 protein is CASSLGGRHQPQHF. DNA for the CDR3: TGTGCCAGCAGCCTAGGGGGACGGCATCAGCCCCAGCATTTT. The full variable domain, rest sourced from reference TRBV7-8 and TRBJ1-5, is GAGVSQSPRYKVAKRGQDVALRCDPISGHVSLFWYQQALGQGPEFLTYFQNEAQLDKSGLPSDRFFAERPEGSVSTLKIQRTQQEDSAVYLCASSLGGRHQPQHFGDGTRLSIL.

There are a few counts of this clonotype. The V and J genes are TRBV4-2 and TRBJ2-7; weak D call: TRBD2 (6 bases). Deletions cut 3 bases from V and 0 bases from J, with 9 bases between. Looked up from germline, CDR1 is LGHNA and CDR2 is YNFKEQ. This CDR3 spans 14 amino acids. CDR3 loop: CASSQGLNSYEQYF. The CDR3 DNA is TGTGCCAGCAGCCAGGGACTTAACTCCTACGAGCAGTACTTC.

V gene TRBV5-5 combines with J gene TRBJ2-1; 7 bases align to TRBD2. The length of the CDR3 is 11 residues. CDR1 and CDR2 from the germline V gene are SGHKS and YYEKEE (reference sequence). Trimming took 3 bases from V and 9 from J; bases not matched to a gene: 0. CDR3 region: CASSSGGEQFF. Here the CDR3 DNA reads TGTGCCAGCAGCTCGGGAGGTGAGCAGTTCTTC.

The chain carries TRBV14 and TRBJ2-1; D gene ambiguous. This CDR3 has 13 residues. V was pared by 6 bases and J by 6 bases, with 12 bases between. CDR1 is SGHDN and CDR2 is FVKESK in the germline V gene. CDR3 in amino acids: CASRRRVGNEQFF. In nucleotides, the CDR3 is TGTGCCAGCAGGCGACGGGTGGGCAATGAGCAGTTCTTC.

The J gene is TRBJ2-7, the V gene TRBV9, with 8 bases aligning to TRBD2. This CDR3 spans 14 amino acids. CDR1 and CDR2 from the germline V gene are SGDLS and YYNGEE. V lost 3 bases, J lost 6 bases, and 8 bases stayed unmatched. Here the CDR3 reads CASSAHSGLGEQYF. The CDR3 region has the DNA TGTGCCAGCAGCGCCCACTCGGGACTAGGCGAGCAGTACTTC.

This chain links TRBV6-1 with TRBJ2-3; D is unclear. Germline V gene sequence: CDR1 MNHNS, CDR2 SASEGT. This CDR3 is built from 16 residues. V dropped 7 bases and J dropped 0 bases, with 17 bases sitting between them. The CDR3 protein is CASTAYEGTSTDTQYF. Here the CDR3 DNA reads TGTGCCAGCACCGCATACGAAGGCACTAGCACAGATACGCAGTATTTT.

V and J are TRBV4-1 and TRBJ2-7, with unresolved D. This CDR3 has 13 amino acids. From germline, CDR1 is MGHRA and CDR2 YSYEKL. The ends were cut back, 2 bases at V and 5 bases at J, with 10 bases in the middle. The CDR3 nucleotides read TGCGCCAGCAGCCAAATAGGCGGAGACGAGCAGTACTTC. Protein sequence: CASSQIGGDEQYF.

The V gene is TRBV4-1, the J gene TRBJ2-7; 8 bases are shared with TRBD2. The CDR3 sequence is 16 residues long. Losses at the gene ends were 3 bases for V and 9 bases for J; bases not matched to a gene: 16. The germline V gene has CDR1 MGHRA and CDR2 YSYEKL. DNA for the CDR3: TGCGCCAGCAGCCATCCCATAGCGGGAACCGCCCTGGGGCAGTACTTC. It specifies CASSHPIAGTALGQYF.

The rearrangement uses TRBV20-1 and TRBJ2-7; tentative D call: TRBD2 (5 bases). This CDR3 is built from 13 residues. V lost 4 bases and J 3 bases, leaving 13 bases between the germline ends. The germline V gene encodes CDR1 DFQATT and CDR2 SNEGSKA (reference sequence). The CDR3 protein is CSATRLGSYEQYF. Here the CDR3 DNA reads TGCAGTGCTACTCGCTTGGGGAGCTACGAGCAGTACTTC.

The rearrangement joins TRBV20-1 to TRBJ1-1; D is possibly TRBD1 (5 bases). The germline V gene encodes CDR1 DFQATT and CDR2 SNEGSKA (reference sequence). The V end lost 2 bases, the J end lost 1 base, and 17 bases lay between the germline ends. The length of the CDR3 is 16 residues. The CDR3 region is CSARLRGTRANTEAFF. CDR3 DNA sequence: TGCAGTGCTAGACTTCGTGGCACCAGGGCGAACACTGAAGCTTTCTTT.

The V call is TRBV6-6, the J call TRBJ1-5; unclear D gene. Germline V gives CDR1 MNHNY, CDR2 SVGAGI (reference sequence). The ends were cut back, 7 bases at V and 0 bases at J, with 7 bases in the middle. CDR3 size: 13 residues. In nucleotides, the CDR3 is TGTGCCAGCACCGAGACTAGCAATCAGCCCCAGCATTTT. It specifies CASTETSNQPQHF.

The chain uses TRBV27 and TRBJ2-7; no definite D call. The CDR3 is 13 residues long. The germline gives CDR1 MNHEY, CDR2 SMNVEV (reference sequence). Trimming cost V 5 bases and J 0 bases, with 8 bases left between them. The CDR3 nucleotides are TGTGCCAGCAGTGGTGGGCGCTCCTACGAGCAGTACTTC. It is translated as CASSGGRSYEQYF.